Listed here is a single TCR beta chain. As yet, its antigen is unknown. These data originate in a study of T cells in Graves' hyperthyroidism and ophthalmopathy. Study-wide context: Before treatment of any kind, peripheral blood was taken at initial diagnosis. The study's findings and limits: Blood also held most thyroid clonotypes expanded beyond 0.001.

TCR beta CDR3 regions were amplified from RNA transcripts. The HTBI set primed first-round TCR CDR3 RT-PCR. Each CDR3 protein gets one entry after TCRdb re-called the multiplex PCR reads with MiXCR. The table has over 500,000 distinct CDR3 sequences, 12% to 15% seen once. The CDR3 covers 12 residues. The germline V gene encodes CDR1 LGHDT and CDR2 YNNKEL (reference sequence). Trimming stripped 4 bases from V and 7 bases from J, with 7 bases between. The chain has TRBV3-1 and TRBJ1-4; a possible D gene is TRBD1 (5 bases). Sequencing was carried out using blood. The TCR originated in a woman aged 40 to 50 with Graves' hyperthyroidism. The CDR3 loop reads CASSRRGEKLFF. The CDR3 DNA is TGTGCCAGCAGCCGGAGGGGTGAAAAACTGTTTTTT.